The rows below give T cell receptor beta chains drawn from one sample of a study of T-cell memory formation after mild COVID-19. In TCRdb, the 5' RACE reads were re-called with MiXCR into one record per CDR3 protein. This sample carries fewer than 650,000 distinct CDR3 sequences, roughly 17% of them seen once, and the ten largest clones take about 7.5%. What was sequenced was PBMCs or a T cell subset sorted from them (not recorded which). These TCRs come from an adult woman who had mild COVID-19 (a few samples of this study predate the infection). Cell type and time point are not known. The conserved cysteine and the conserved F or W are not part of the CDR3 here.

v_call cdr3_aa
TRBV6-2/TRBV6-3 ASTARRQRYGYT
TRBV19 ASSIGLVQETQY
TRBV9 ASSPQVVLFNEQF
TRBV19 ASRSQGDTEAF
TRBV16 ASSQKASGGYEQY
TRBV7-9 ASSTQGLANYGYT
TRBV6-5 ASSKRRPYNYGYT
TRBV7-9 ASSYRGDTEAF
TRBV20-1 SADRGFGEAF
TRBV20-1 SASQGAREKLF
TRBV5-1 ASSTGTGLNTEAF
TRBV12-3/TRBV12-4 ASTPGAVNQPQH
TRBV5-1 ASSLGAGGRYGYT
TRBV20-1 SALIPPSNYGYT
TRBV7-7 ASSLYQGHSYEQY
TRBV12-3/TRBV12-4 ASSYREDYGYT
TRBV11-1 ASSLRRGAKDTQY
TRBV7-9 ASSFRLAGEKEQF
TRBV5-1 ASRFKGSDIQY
TRBV19 ASSKDPRLWSF
TRBV24-1 ATSGVSSGEQF
TRBV3-1 ASSQAGSGVDTEAF
TRBV2 ASSEGDRGYNEAF
TRBV12-3/TRBV12-4 ASKEVAKNIQY
TRBV10-3 AIRDGQKETQY
TRBV14 ASSQMIGRGGTDTQY
TRBV12-3/TRBV12-4 ASGLDRESEAF
TRBV20-1 SASGTGAGNYGYT
TRBV4-2 ASSQGVNEQF
TRBV6-5 ASSYRPPGSADTQY
TRBV7-3 ASSLGGLDLF
TRBV7-9 ASSLAPGSTGELF
TRBV18 ASSPDAGQTRQY
TRBV7-9 ASVPNEGRGDHEQY
TRBV24-1 ATSDSAGDYEQY
TRBV6-5 ASSRPWDEQY
TRBV4-1 ASSQDKLAGYTGELF
TRBV2 ASTGTSGGYYEQF
TRBV12-3/TRBV12-4 ASSTPPALVNEQF
TRBV24-1 ATSDNHPGSNRNEQF
TRBV9 ASSADAGGTEAF
TRBV29-1 SVAKGGQGGTQY
TRBV6-5 ASSYGSADTQY
TRBV7-2 ASSPTSGNLYEQY
TRBV7-2 ASSPSRVSAKNIQY
TRBV6-4 ASSDMTSGTQETQY
TRBV14 ASSQDLGVSNTEAF
TRBV12-3/TRBV12-4 ASRKAGDRNQPQH
TRBV11-2 ASSLTQAHGANVLT
TRBV7-6 ASSLDRVRNSPLH
TRBV12-3/TRBV12-4 ASSFAGTGVNEQY
TRBV7-9 ASSQVGALYEQY
TRBV4-1 ASSPTTGPNYGYT
TRBV5-1 ASSSGGRNTEAF
TRBV6-6 ASRDLPGQGRTSGTYNEQF